This T cell receptor (beta chain) was recorded in a study of blood T cell repertoires in COVID-19. As for the study in general: The study drew acute and convalescent COVID-19 samples from the United States, Italy and Spain. In each case, the material was cDNA or gDNA derived from T cells, B-cell-depleted T cells, or PBMCs.

Per the original data handling: Reference gene primer amplification gave nucleated cell count estimates. Sequencing used immunoSEQ multiplex PCR; TCRdb keeps in-frame clones, though not all of them. V and J calls plus clone size are reproduced from that table; the DNA served to infer D and trimming. The data show about 320,000 clones, 70% to 90% seen once. This CDR3 is 16 amino acids long. Germline V gene lookup returns CDR1 GTSNPN and CDR2 SVGIG (reference sequence). The junction had 12 bases not matched to a gene; V was cut back by 3 bases and J by 5 bases. The receptor was isolated from a human donor in a cohort sampled during active COVID-19. The sequenced sample consisted of peripheral blood. The chain uses TRBV30 and TRBJ2-7, with 11 nucleotides matching TRBD1. Written as DNA, the CDR3 is TGTGCCTGGAGCAAGAAAATAGGGACAGGGGGACACGAGCAGTACTTC. Translating it yields CAWSKKIGTGGHEQYF.